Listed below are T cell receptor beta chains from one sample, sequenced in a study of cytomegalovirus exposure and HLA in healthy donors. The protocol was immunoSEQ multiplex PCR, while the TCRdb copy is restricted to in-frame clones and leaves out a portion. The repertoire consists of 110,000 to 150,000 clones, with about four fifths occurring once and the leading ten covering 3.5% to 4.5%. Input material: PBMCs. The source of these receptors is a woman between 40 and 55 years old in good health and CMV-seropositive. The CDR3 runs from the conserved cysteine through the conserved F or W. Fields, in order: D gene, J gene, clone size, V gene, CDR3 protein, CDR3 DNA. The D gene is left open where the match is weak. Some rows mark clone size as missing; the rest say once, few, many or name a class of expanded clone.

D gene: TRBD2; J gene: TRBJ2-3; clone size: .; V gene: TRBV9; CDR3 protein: CASSFASGRHTDTQYF; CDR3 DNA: TGTGCCAGCAGCTTCGCAAGCGGGAGGCACACAGATACGCAGTATTTT
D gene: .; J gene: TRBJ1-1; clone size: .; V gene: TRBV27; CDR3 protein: CASRAKQVWTEAFF; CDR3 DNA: TGTGCCAGCAGGGCCAAACAGGTTTGGACTGAAGCTTTCTTT
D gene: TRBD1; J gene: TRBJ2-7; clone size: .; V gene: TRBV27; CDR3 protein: CASSFLPDRGFPYEQYF; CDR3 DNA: TGTGCCAGCAGTTTCCTCCCGGACAGGGGGTTCCCCTACGAGCAGTACTTC
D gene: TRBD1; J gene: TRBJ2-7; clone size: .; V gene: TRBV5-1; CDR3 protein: CASSSGPGQGYEQYF; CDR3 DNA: TGCGCCAGCAGCTCGGGCCCGGGACAGGGTTACGAGCAGTACTTC
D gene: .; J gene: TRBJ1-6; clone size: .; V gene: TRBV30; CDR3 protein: CAWIKSYNSPLHF; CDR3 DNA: TGTGCCTGGATTAAATCCTATAATTCACCCCTCCACTTT
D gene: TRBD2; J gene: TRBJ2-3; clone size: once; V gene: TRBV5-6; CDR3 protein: CASSLLGAGGFYTQYF; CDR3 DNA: TGTGCCAGCAGCCTTTTGGGAGCGGGGGGTTTTTATACGCAGTATTTT
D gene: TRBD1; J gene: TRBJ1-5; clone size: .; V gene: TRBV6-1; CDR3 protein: CASSEAHTGGNQPQHF; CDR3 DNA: TGTGCCAGCAGTGAAGCCCATACAGGGGGCAATCAGCCCCAGCATTTT
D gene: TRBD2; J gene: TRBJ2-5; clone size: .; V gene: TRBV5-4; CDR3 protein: CASSLGNSGPNQETQYF; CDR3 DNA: TGTGCCAGCAGCTTGGGGAATAGCGGGCCCAACCAAGAGACCCAGTACTTC
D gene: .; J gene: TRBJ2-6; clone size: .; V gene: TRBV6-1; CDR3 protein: CASSATGRGANVLTF; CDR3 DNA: TGTGCCAGCAGTGCCACAGGTCGCGGGGCCAACGTCCTGACTTTC
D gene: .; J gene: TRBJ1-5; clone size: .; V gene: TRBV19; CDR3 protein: CASSEVSNQPQHF; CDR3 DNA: TGTGCCAGTAGTGAGGTTAGCAATCAGCCCCAGCATTTT
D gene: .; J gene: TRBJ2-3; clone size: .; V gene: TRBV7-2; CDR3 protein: CASSLGYGLFTDTQYF; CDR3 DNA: TGTGCCAGCAGCTTAGGGTACGGACTATTCACAGATACGCAGTATTTT
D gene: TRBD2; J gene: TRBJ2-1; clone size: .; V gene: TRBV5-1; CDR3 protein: CASSLLASGASYNEQFF; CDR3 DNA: TGCGCCAGCAGCTTGTTAGCTAGCGGGGCCTCCTACAATGAGCAGTTCTTC
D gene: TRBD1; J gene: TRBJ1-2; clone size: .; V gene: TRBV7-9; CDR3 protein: CASSLGSDRGFGYGYTF; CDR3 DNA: TGTGCCAGCAGCTTAGGTTCGGACAGGGGTTTCGGCTATGGCTACACCTTC
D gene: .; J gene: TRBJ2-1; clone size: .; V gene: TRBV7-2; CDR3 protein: CASSLAGASSYNEQFF; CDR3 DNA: TGTGCCAGCAGCTTGGCAGGGGCCTCCTCCTACAATGAGCAGTTCTTC
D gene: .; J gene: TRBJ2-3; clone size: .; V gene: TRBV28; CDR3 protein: CAIPVGPGADTQYF; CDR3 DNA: TGTGCCATCCCGGTGGGACCGGGGGCAGATACGCAGTATTTT
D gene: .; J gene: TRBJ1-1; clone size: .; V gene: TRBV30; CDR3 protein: CAWSPGGGGFTEAFF; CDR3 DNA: TGTGCCTGGAGCCCCGGCGGGGGGGGCTTTACTGAAGCTTTCTTT
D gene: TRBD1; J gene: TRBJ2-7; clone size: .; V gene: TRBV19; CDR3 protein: CASRPSGQGSEQYF; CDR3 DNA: TGTGCCAGTAGGCCATCGGGACAGGGCTCCGAGCAGTACTTC
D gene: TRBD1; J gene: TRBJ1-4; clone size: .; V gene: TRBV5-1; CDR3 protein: CASSLGTGATNEKLFF; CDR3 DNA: TGCGCCAGCAGCCTAGGGACAGGGGCAACTAATGAAAAACTGTTTTTT
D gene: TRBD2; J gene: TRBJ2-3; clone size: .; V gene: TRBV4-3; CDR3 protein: CASSQELGASGNTDTQYF; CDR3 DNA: TGCGCCAGCAGCCAAGAACTCGGGGCTAGCGGGAACACAGATACGCAGTATTTT
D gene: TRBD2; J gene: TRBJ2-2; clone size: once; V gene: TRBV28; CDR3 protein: CASSFDELASSLGNTGELFF; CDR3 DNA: TGTGCCAGCAGTTTCGACGAACTAGCGTCCTCCTTGGGGAACACCGGGGAGCTGTTTTTT
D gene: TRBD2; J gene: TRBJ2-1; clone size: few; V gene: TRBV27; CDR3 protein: CASSTLVGAGYGEQFF; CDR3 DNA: TGTGCCAGCAGTACGCTGGTCGGAGCGGGGTACGGAGAGCAGTTCTTC
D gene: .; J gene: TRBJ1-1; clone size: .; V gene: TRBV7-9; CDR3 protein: CASSSTRGTPEAFF; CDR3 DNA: TGTGCCAGCAGCTCGACAAGGGGTACCCCTGAAGCTTTCTTT
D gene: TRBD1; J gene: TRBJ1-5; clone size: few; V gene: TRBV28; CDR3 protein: CASSRDRGTNSNQPQHF; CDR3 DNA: TGTGCCAGCAGCCGGGACAGGGGGACTAATAGCAATCAGCCCCAGCATTTT
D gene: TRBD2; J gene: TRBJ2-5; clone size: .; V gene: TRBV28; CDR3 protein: CASSPWEGSGLGETQYF; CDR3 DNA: TGTGCCAGCAGTCCGTGGGAGGGTAGCGGGTTGGGGGAGACCCAGTACTTC
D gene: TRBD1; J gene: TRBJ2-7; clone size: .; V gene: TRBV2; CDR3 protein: CASSTGTGPENEQYF; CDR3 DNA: TGTGCCAGCAGTACCGGGACAGGGCCGGAGAACGAGCAGTACTTC
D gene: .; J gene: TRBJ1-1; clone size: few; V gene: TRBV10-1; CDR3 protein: CASRPGGAVNTEAFF; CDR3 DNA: TGCGCCAGCAGGCCTGGCGGGGCCGTGAACACTGAAGCTTTCTTT
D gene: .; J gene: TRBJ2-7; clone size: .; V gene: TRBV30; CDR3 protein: CAWSVDPRLTEQYF; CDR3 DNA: TGTGCCTGGAGTGTAGATCCGAGACTCACCGAGCAGTACTTC
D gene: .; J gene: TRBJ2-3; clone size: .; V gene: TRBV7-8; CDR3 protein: CASSLARIRSGARTDTQYF; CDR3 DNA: TGTGCCAGCAGCTTAGCGCGTATTAGATCGGGAGCACGCACAGATACGCAGTATTTT
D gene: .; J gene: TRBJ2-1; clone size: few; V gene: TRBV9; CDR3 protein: CASSVEGGSYNEQFF; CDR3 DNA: TGTGCCAGCAGCGTAGAGGGGGGGTCCTACAATGAGCAGTTCTTC
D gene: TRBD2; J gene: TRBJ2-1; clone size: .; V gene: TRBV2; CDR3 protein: CASSEGGSGKKGNEQFF; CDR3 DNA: TGTGCCAGCAGTGAAGGGGGTAGCGGGAAAAAAGGCAATGAGCAGTTCTTC
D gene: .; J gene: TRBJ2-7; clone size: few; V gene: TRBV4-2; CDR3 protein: CASSQDLAAYEQYF; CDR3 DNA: TGTGCCAGCAGCCAAGATTTAGCGGCCTACGAGCAGTACTTC
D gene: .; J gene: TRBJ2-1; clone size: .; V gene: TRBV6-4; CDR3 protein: CASIYPKEEQFF; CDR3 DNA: TGTGCCAGCATCTACCCTAAGGAGGAGCAGTTCTTC
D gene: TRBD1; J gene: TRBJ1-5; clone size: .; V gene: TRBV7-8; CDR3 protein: CASRNRGFGPQHF; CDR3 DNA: TGTGCCAGCAGAAACAGGGGTTTTGGGCCCCAGCATTTT
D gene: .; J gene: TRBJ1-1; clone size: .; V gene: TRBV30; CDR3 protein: CAWSPSGNTEAFF; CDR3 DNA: TGTGCCTGGTCCCCATCGGGGAACACTGAAGCTTTCTTT
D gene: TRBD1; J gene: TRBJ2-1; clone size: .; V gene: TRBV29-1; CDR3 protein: CSVPGQVSNEQFF; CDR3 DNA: TGCAGCGTCCCTGGACAGGTTAGCAATGAGCAGTTCTTC
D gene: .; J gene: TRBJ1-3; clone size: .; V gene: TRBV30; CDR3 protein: CAWSVTANGNTIYF; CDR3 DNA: TGTGCCTGGAGTGTAACCGCGAATGGAAACACCATATATTTT
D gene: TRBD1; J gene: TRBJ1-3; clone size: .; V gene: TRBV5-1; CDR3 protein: CASSPGQAGNTIYF; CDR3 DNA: TGCGCCAGCAGCCCCGGACAGGCGGGAAACACCATATATTTT
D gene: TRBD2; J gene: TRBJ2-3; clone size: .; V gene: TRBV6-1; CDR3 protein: CASSVGGGVRDTQYF; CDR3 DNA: TGTGCCAGCAGTGTAGGCGGGGGGGTTAGGGATACGCAGTATTTT
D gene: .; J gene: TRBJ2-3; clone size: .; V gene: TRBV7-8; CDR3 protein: CASSLSGRLLSTDTQYF; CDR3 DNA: TGTGCCAGCAGCCTTAGCGGTAGACTTCTTAGCACAGATACGCAGTATTTT
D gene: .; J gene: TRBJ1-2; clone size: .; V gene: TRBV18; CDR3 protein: CASSTQGSYGYTF; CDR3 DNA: TGTGCCAGCTCGACACAGGGATCGTATGGCTACACCTTC
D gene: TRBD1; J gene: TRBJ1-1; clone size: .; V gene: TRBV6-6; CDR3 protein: CASSRDRETFF; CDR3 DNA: TGTGCCAGCAGCCGGGACAGGGAGACTTTCTTT
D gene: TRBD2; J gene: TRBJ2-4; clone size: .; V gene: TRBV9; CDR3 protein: CASSPRGDKNIQYF; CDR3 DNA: TGTGCCAGCAGCCCTCGGGGGGACAAAAACATTCAGTACTTC
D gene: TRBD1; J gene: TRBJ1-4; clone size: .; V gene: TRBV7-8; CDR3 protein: CASSRRGRDEKLFF; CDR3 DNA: TGTGCCAGCAGCCGGAGGGGGCGCGATGAAAAACTGTTTTTT
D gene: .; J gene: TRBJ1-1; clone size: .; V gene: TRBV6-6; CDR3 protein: CASRFWAGEAFF; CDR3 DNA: TGTGCCAGCAGATTTTGGGCGGGTGAAGCTTTCTTT
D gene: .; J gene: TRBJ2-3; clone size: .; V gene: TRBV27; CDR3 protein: CASSTQRSTDTQYF; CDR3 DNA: TGTGCCAGCAGTACCCAGAGGAGCACAGATACGCAGTATTTT
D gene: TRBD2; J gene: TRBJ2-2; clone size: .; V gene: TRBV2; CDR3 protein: CASSETSGRTGELFF; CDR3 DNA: TGTGCCAGCAGTGAGACTAGCGGGAGAACCGGGGAGCTGTTTTTT
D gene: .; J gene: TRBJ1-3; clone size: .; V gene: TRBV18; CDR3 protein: CASSPENLSGNTIYF; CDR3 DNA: TGTGCCAGCTCCCCGGAGAACCTCTCTGGAAACACCATATATTTT
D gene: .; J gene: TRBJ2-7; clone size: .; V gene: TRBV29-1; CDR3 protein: CSVVGSSYEQYF; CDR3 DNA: TGCAGCGTCGTGGGGAGTTCCTACGAGCAGTACTTC
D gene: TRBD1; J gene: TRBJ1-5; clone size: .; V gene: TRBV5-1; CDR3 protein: CASSPGTGTHQPQHF; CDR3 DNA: TGCGCCAGCAGCCCCGGGACAGGTACACATCAGCCCCAGCATTTT
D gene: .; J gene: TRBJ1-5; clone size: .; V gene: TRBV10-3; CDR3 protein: CAISESRTRNQPQHF; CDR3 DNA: TGTGCCATCAGTGAGTCGAGGACTCGCAATCAGCCCCAGCATTTT
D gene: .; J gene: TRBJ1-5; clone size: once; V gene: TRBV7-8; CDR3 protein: CASAFSVSGDSNQPQHF; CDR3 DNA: TGTGCCAGCGCCTTTTCGGTTTCGGGAGATAGCAATCAGCCCCAGCATTTT
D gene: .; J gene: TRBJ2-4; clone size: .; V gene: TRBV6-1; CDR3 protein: CASSESQGGVAKNIQYF; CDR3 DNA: TGTGCCAGCAGTGAATCCCAAGGCGGGGTAGCCAAAAACATTCAGTACTTC
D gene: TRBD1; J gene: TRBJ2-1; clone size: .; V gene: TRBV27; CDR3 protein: CASNRDRDRNEQFF; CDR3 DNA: TGTGCCAGCAATAGGGACAGGGATAGAAATGAGCAGTTCTTC
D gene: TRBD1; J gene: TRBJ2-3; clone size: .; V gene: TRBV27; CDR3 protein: CASGNRGQVDTQYF; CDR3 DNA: TGTGCCAGCGGAAACAGGGGGCAGGTAGATACGCAGTATTTT
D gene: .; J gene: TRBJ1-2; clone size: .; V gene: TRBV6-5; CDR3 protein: CASTPLFGGSGYTF; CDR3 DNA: TGTGCCAGCACCCCTCTTTTTGGGGGCTCGGGCTACACCTTC
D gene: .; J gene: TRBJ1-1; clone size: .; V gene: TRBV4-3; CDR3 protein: CASSHTTGSLEAFF; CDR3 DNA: TGCGCCAGCAGCCATACGACAGGATCCCTTGAAGCTTTCTTT
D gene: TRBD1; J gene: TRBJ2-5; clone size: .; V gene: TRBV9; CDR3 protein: CASSIGTGTQETQYF; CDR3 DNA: TGTGCCAGCAGCATCGGGACAGGGACACAAGAGACCCAGTACTTC
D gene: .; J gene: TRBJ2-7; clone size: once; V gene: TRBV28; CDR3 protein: CASSSVGAGTPYEQYF; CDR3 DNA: TGTGCCAGCAGTTCTGTAGGGGCAGGAACCCCCTACGAGCAGTACTTC
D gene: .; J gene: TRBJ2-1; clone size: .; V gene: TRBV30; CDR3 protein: CACRTLYNEQFF; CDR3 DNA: TGTGCCTGTAGGACACTTTACAATGAGCAGTTCTTC